The 20 T cell receptor beta chains in this list originate from one sample, sequenced in a study of T cells in Graves' hyperthyroidism and ophthalmopathy. There were TCR beta CDR3 regions amplified from RNA transcripts. Carried out on the TCR CDR3, a first-round RT-PCR used the HTBI primer set. MiXCR was run by TCRdb on the multiplex PCR reads, yielding one entry per CDR3 protein. The data hold 360,000 or so distinct CDR3 sequences, with over 12% observed a single time. Sequencing was done on a sample of blood. These receptors were obtained from a woman aged 55-69 years with Graves' ophthalmopathy.

This clonotype was seen many times. J is TRBJ2-7 and V is TRBV6-1; perhaps TRBD1 as D (5 bases). Germline loops: CDR1 MNHNS, CDR2 SASEGT. V dropped 0 bases and J dropped 1 base, with 10 bases sitting between them. CDR3 length: 15 amino acids. CDR3 sequence: CASSEAQGASYEQYF. The DNA of the CDR3 is TGTGCCAGCAGTGAAGCGCAGGGCGCTTCCTACGAGCAGTACTTC.

The chain combines TRBV5-1 with TRBJ1-5; D is undetermined. Trimming pared 5 bases from V and 3 bases from J, leaving 9 bases between. CDR1 is SGHRS and CDR2 is YFSETQ in the germline V gene. The CDR3 contains 13 residues. DNA of the CDR3: TGCGCCAGCAGTACTGTCCCCAATCAGCCCCAGCATTTT. Translation gives CASSTVPNQPQHF.

This clonotype came up many times. As DNA, the CDR3 is TGTGCCAGCAGTTTATACAGGGGAGATACGCAGTATTTT. Its translation: CASSLYRGDTQYF. This chain uses TRBV27 with TRBJ2-3; 7 bases agree with TRBD1. This CDR3 is 13 amino acids long. V shed 1 base, J shed 5 bases, and the junction held 0 bases outside the gene matches. CDR1 MNHEY and CDR2 SMNVEV come from the germline V gene (reference sequence).

This chain uses TRBV5-1 with TRBJ2-4; TRBD2 agrees at 13 bases. J gave up 0 bases and V 0 bases, and 0 bases lay outside the gene matches. From germline, CDR1 is SGHRS and CDR2 YFSETQ. The CDR3 runs to 17 residues. For the CDR3, the DNA is TGCGCCAGCAGCTTGGGACTAGCGGGAGGAGCCAAAAACATTCAGTACTTC. As protein: CASSLGLAGGAKNIQYF. The whole variable domain, remainder taken from reference TRBV5-1 and TRBJ2-4, is KAGVTQTPRYLIKTRGQQVTLSCSPISGHRSVSWYQQTPGQGLQFLFEYFSETQRNKGNFPGRFSGRQFSNSRSEMNVSTLELGDSALYLCASSLGLAGGAKNIQYFGAGTRLSVL.

V usage is TRBV20-1 and J usage is TRBJ2-7; 7 bases are a match to TRBD2. CDR3 length equals 13 residues. The V and J ends lost 1 base and 6 bases, in that order; junction bases with no gene match: 6. Germline-derived CDR1 and CDR2 are DFQATT and SNEGSKA (reference sequence). As DNA, the CDR3 is TGCAGTGCTAGAGCGGGAGGTCTGGGCGAGCAGTACTTC. Translating it yields CSARAGGLGEQYF.

Comments on this clonotype: This may arise from a read error, as a much more abundant clone is one base away. V is TRBV28 and J is TRBJ2-1; D is undetermined. The V gene's germline CDR1 is MDHEN and CDR2 SYDVKM. The CDR3 has 11 amino acids. CDR3 coding DNA: TGTGCCAGCAGTCCCCGAAATGATCAGTTCTTC. Amino acids: CASSPRNDQFF.

The rearrangement uses TRBV20-1 and TRBJ2-2; 11 bases map to TRBD2. Germline V lookup: CDR1 DFQATT, CDR2 SNEGSKA (reference sequence). The CDR3 extends over 15 amino acids. J gave up 7 bases and V 5 bases, and 9 bases lay outside the gene matches. The CDR3 spells CSALAGGRPGGELFF. The CDR3 coding sequence is TGCAGTGCTCTAGCGGGAGGCCGACCCGGCGGGGAGCTGTTTTTT.

This clonotype was seen many times. The chain employs TRBV28 and TRBJ2-7, with TRBD2 matching 11 bases. V lost 6 bases and J lost 7; bases outside the gene matches: 14. Germline assignment: CDR1 MDHEN and CDR2 SYDVKM. The CDR3 runs 16 residues. The CDR3 nucleotides read TGTGCCAGCAGCTACAATATGGCTAGCGGGAGGTGGGAGCAGTACTTC. It translates to CASSYNMASGRWEQYF.

The J gene is TRBJ2-7, the V gene TRBV19, with D hard to call. CDR1 LNHDA and CDR2 SQIVND come from the germline V gene (reference sequence). This CDR3 spans 14 amino acids. Trimming pared 3 bases from V and 0 bases from J, leaving 9 bases between. CDR3 in DNA: TGTGCCAGTAGTATGAGGCGGAGCTCCTACGAGCAGTACTTC. Translation: CASSMRRSSYEQYF.

The sample holds many counts of this clonotype. V and J are TRBV18 and TRBJ2-7; TRBD2 matches at 12 bases. The germline V gene has CDR1 KGHSH and CDR2 LQKENI. J was trimmed by 7 bases and V by 4 bases; bases with no gene match: 5. The CDR3 has 14 amino acids. CDR3 bases: TGTGCCAGCTCACGGCTAGCGGGAGGGGAAGAGCAGTACTTC. Translating it yields CASSRLAGGEEQYF.

This clonotype was found a few times. The chain carries TRBV4-1 and TRBJ2-1; TRBD2 matches 10 bases. Germline V gene data show CDR1 as MGHRA and CDR2 as YSYEKL. There are 17 residues in the CDR3. Losses at the gene ends were 0 bases for V and 9 bases for J; bases not matched to a gene: 11. In DNA form, the CDR3 reads TGCGCCAGCAGCCAAGATGGGTCGGGGCTAGCGGGAGTTGAGCAGTTCTTC. It translates to CASSQDGSGLAGVEQFF.

J is TRBJ2-7 and V is TRBV7-9; possibly TRBD1 or TRBD2 for D (5 bases each). The CDR3 sequence is 13 residues long. The germline V and J ends were trimmed by 4 bases and 3 bases, with 10 bases remaining between them. Per the germline V gene, CDR1 is SEHNR and CDR2 is FQNEAQ (reference sequence). The CDR3 coding sequence is TGTGCCAGCAGCTCTGGGGACCTCTACGAGCAGTACTTC. Its protein is CASSSGDLYEQYF.

The chain couples TRBV9 to TRBJ2-2, with D unresolved. V was trimmed by 5 bases and J by 4 bases, leaving 6 bases between them. The CDR3 runs 12 residues. The V gene's germline CDR1 is SGDLS and CDR2 YYNGEE. In nucleotides, the CDR3 is TGTGCCAGCAGAGGGCCCACCGGGGAGCTGTTTTTT. Its translation: CASRGPTGELFF.

The gene calls are TRBV28 and TRBJ2-3, with D perhaps TRBD2 (6 bases). Germline CDR1 and CDR2: MDHEN and SYDVKM. The CDR3 sequence is 14 residues long. Trimming pared 8 bases from V and 6 bases from J, leaving 18 bases between. The CDR3 is CASPPAGRMDTQYF. For the CDR3, the DNA is TGTGCCAGCCCGCCGGCGGGGAGGATGGATACGCAGTATTTT. Full variable domain (rest looked up from reference TRBV28 and TRBJ2-3): DVKVTQSSRYLVKRTGEKVFLECVQDMDHENMFWYRQDPGLGLRLIYFSYDVKMKEKGDIPEGYSVSREKKERFSLILESASTNQTSMYLCASPPAGRMDTQYFGPGTRLTVL.

The sample holds many counts of this clonotype. The chain joins TRBV6-2 or TRBV6-3 to TRBJ2-1; D gene uncertain. The V end was cut by 5 bases, the J end by 8 bases, with 16 bases between. From germline, CDR1 is MNHEY and CDR2 SVGEGT. The CDR3 extends over 14 amino acids. The CDR3 nucleotides are TGTGCCAGCAGTCACCCGCTAGGGTCATATGAGCAGTTCTTC. It encodes CASSHPLGSYEQFF.

With regard to this clonotype: A much larger clone is a single base away; this may be a read error. The rearrangement joins TRBV12-3 or TRBV12-4 to TRBJ2-7; 9 bases are a match to TRBD2. After removal of 8 bases from V and 7 bases from J, the junction contained 6 bases not matched to a gene. The CDR3 extends over 12 amino acids. CDR3 sequence reads: CASSSGAGEQYF. The DNA of the CDR3 is TGTGCCAGCTCTAGCGGGGCCGGAGAGCAGTACTTC.

This clonotype was seen at least ten times. The chain uses TRBV28 and TRBJ1-1, with D unclear. Germline CDR1 MDHEN, CDR2 SYDVKM. CDR3 length: 13 residues. Trimming shortened V by 6 bases and J by 1 base, and 9 bases separated the two germline ends. DNA of the CDR3: TGTGCCAGCAGCCCCATGACGAACACTGAAGCTTTCTTT. Translated, it gives CASSPMTNTEAFF.

This sequence joins TRBV5-1 and TRBJ2-7, with D uncertain. The V and J ends lost 0 bases and 6 bases respectively, with 13 bases between them. CDR3 length: 14 residues. Germline V gene sequence: CDR1 SGHRS, CDR2 YFSETQ. The CDR3 DNA reads as TGCGCCAGCAGCTTGGGGCAGGCGGCCTGCGAGCAGTACTTC. Translated: CASSLGQAACEQYF.

This clonotype was seen only a few times. The chain links TRBV20-1 to TRBJ1-1, with 11 nucleotides matching TRBD1. J gave up 5 bases and V 0 bases, and 2 bases lay outside the gene matches. Per germline, CDR1 DFQATT and CDR2 SNEGSKA (reference sequence). This CDR3 is 14 amino acids long. CDR3 residues: CSARDGTGGTEAFF. CDR3 nucleotide sequence: TGCAGTGCTAGAGACGGGACAGGGGGAACTGAAGCTTTCTTT.

The CDR3 protein is CAWSVVRGITYEQYF. CDR3 coding DNA: TGTGCCTGGAGTGTAGTGAGAGGTATCACCTACGAGCAGTACTTC. The chain recombines TRBV30 with TRBJ2-7; D is unclear. Looked up from germline, CDR1 is GTSNPN and CDR2 is SVGIG (reference sequence). Trimming took 0 bases from V and 2 from J, leaving 14 bases between them. The CDR3 is 15 amino acids.